What follows are 26 T cell receptor beta chains derived from one specimen sequenced in a study of spatial heterogeneity in lung cancer. The time point is: sample taken at primary tumor resection. Antigens of these TCRs are unknown. TCRdb recomputed calls from the 5' RACE reads with MiXCR, one row per CDR3 protein. The table records thousands of distinct CDR3 sequences, roughly 8% of them present only once. Regarding the study as a whole: The number of expanded tumor alpha and beta chains correlated with mutation number.

The starting material was lung tumor tissue, obtained at surgery. Source of these receptors: a female donor with early-stage non-small cell lung cancer.

A remark on this clonotype: One base away lies a much larger clone, so this may be a sequencing read error. The rearrangement joins TRBV29-1 to TRBJ2-5; 7 bases are shared with TRBD2. Trimming at V came to 4 bases and at J to 5 bases, leaving 7 bases not matched to a gene. This CDR3 comprises 13 residues. Germline lookup yields CDR1 SQVTM and CDR2 ANQGSEA. For the CDR3, the DNA is TGCAGCGTTGTTGCGGGAGCTTCCGAGACCCAGTACTTC. Protein sequence: CSVVAGASETQYF.

By sample fraction, this clonotype is medium-sized. This chain joins TRBV29-1 and TRBJ1-5, with D maybe TRBD1 (5 bases). V lost 4 bases and J 1 base, leaving 5 bases between the germline ends. The germline CDR1 and CDR2 sequences are SQVTM and ANQGSEA. The CDR3 is 12 amino acids. The CDR3, as DNA: TGCAGCGTTGGGGGGAGCAATCAGCCCCAGCATTTT. This gives the protein CSVGGSNQPQHF. The full variable domain, rest sourced from reference TRBV29-1 and TRBJ1-5, is SAVISQKPSRDICQRGTSLTIQCQVDSQVTMMFWYRQQPGQSLTLIATANQGSEATYESGFVIDKFPISRPNLTFSTLTVSNMSPEDSSIYLCSVGGSNQPQHFGDGTRLSIL.

Notes on this clonotype: Given a much more abundant clone one base away, this may be a read error. This rearrangement joins TRBV6-2 or TRBV6-3 to TRBJ1-2, with 8 bases aligning to TRBD1. Germline lookup yields CDR1 MNHEY and CDR2 SVGEGT. The CDR3 has 16 residues. Losses at the gene ends were 4 bases for V and 6 bases for J; bases not matched to a gene: 13. The CDR3 nucleotides read TGTGCCAGCAGTTCCATAATACAGGGGGATCCCAATGGCTACACCTTC. Residues: CASSSIIQGDPNGYTF.

This clonotype appeared a few times. Compared with germline, one end of the junction differs, possibly owing to a read error. The chain combines TRBV20-1 with TRBJ2-5; D remains ambiguous. From germline, CDR1 is DFQATT and CDR2 SNEGSKA (reference sequence). The CDR3 has 16 residues. CDR3 nucleotide sequence: TGCAGTGCTAGAGATTACAGTAAACTCCCCCAAGAGGCCCAGTACTTC. It specifies CSARDYSKLPQEAQYF.

Sample share makes this clonotype medium-sized (0.01 to 0.1%). The CDR3 sequence: CASRLSSGRINEQFF. The CDR3 DNA is TGTGCCAGCAGGCTTTCTAGCGGGAGAATAAATGAGCAGTTCTTC. The chain uses TRBV3-1 and TRBJ2-1, with TRBD2 matching over 10 bases. Germline values: CDR1 LGHDT, CDR2 YNNKEL (reference sequence). CDR3 length: 15 amino acids. After removal of 6 bases from V and 7 bases from J, the junction contained 9 bases not matched to a gene.

This clonotype was found many times. The chain combines TRBV7-2 with TRBJ1-1; 9 bases line up with TRBD1. CDR1 and CDR2 from the germline V gene are SGHTA and FQGNSA. With 3 bases clipped from V and 3 bases from J, the junction kept 5 bases outside the gene matches. This CDR3 contains 15 residues. The CDR3 sequence is CASSLGQGGHTEAFF. CDR3 sequence (DNA): TGTGCCAGCAGCTTGGGACAGGGAGGGCACACTGAAGCTTTCTTT.

By share, this clonotype ranks as medium-sized. The V call is TRBV7-9, the J call TRBJ2-1, with a weak D call TRBD2 (5 bases). Between the trimmed V and J ends, which lost 1 base and 9 bases, there was a span of 13 bases. Germline-derived CDR1 and CDR2 are SEHNR and FQNEAQ (reference sequence). This CDR3 spans 14 amino acids. CDR3 nucleotides: TGTGCCAGCAGCTTAGTCCCTAGCCGAGGTGAGCAGTTCTTC. Its translation: CASSLVPSRGEQFF.

A few counts support this clonotype. The rearrangement links TRBV5-6 to TRBJ2-7, with D possibly being TRBD1 (6 bases). V was cut by 0 bases and J by 4 bases, with 14 bases left in between. The length of the CDR3 is 15 residues. Germline-derived CDR1 and CDR2 are SGHDT and YYEEEE. In DNA, the CDR3 is TGTGCCAGCAGCTTGGATCCAGGGGCGGCGTACGAGCAGTACTTC. Encoded protein: CASSLDPGAAYEQYF.

Within the sample, this clonotype is medium-sized. The V call is TRBV18, the J call TRBJ1-2, with a tentative D call TRBD1 (5 bases). This CDR3 has 13 amino acids. Germline V gene sequence: CDR1 KGHSH, CDR2 LQKENI. Trimming stripped 3 bases from V and 4 bases from J, with 9 bases between. The CDR3 sequence: CASSPDITYGYTF. The CDR3 DNA is TGTGCCAGCTCACCGGACATAACCTATGGCTACACCTTC.

This clonotype showed up many times. The chain has TRBV7-3 and TRBJ2-3; TRBD1 is a possible D gene (6 bases). The V gene lost 5 bases and the J gene lost 0 bases, with 12 bases spanning the gap. The CDR3 extends over 15 amino acids. CDR1 is SGHTA and CDR2 is FQGTGA in the germline V gene. Here the CDR3 reads CASSETGYSTDTQYF. The CDR3 nucleotides are TGTGCCAGCAGCGAGACAGGATATAGCACAGATACGCAGTATTTT.

This clonotype was counted many times. The gene calls are TRBV4-3 and TRBJ2-7; 8 bases are a match to TRBD2. The CDR3 totals 17 residues. Per germline, CDR1 LGHNA and CDR2 YSLEER. Losses at the gene ends were 0 bases for V and 4 bases for J; bases not matched to a gene: 11. This chain's CDR3 is CASSQDLGRGGIYEQYF. The CDR3 nucleotides are TGCGCCAGCAGCCAAGATCTGGGTCGGGGGGGTATTTACGAGCAGTACTTC.

This clonotype was counted at least ten times. The chain uses TRBV7-2 and TRBJ2-3; the D call may be TRBD1 or TRBD2 (6 bases each). V was shortened by 1 base and J by 5 bases, with 16 bases between the two germline ends. The CDR3 totals 16 residues. Germline values: CDR1 SGHTA, CDR2 FQGNSA. In DNA form, the CDR3 reads TGTGCCAGCAGCTTAGGGAGGGGGGTTAGTGGAGATACGCAGTATTTT. Protein sequence: CASSLGRGVSGDTQYF.

This clonotype was seen at least ten times. This chain links TRBV9 with TRBJ2-4, with TRBD2 identical over 15 bases. The germline CDR1 and CDR2 sequences are SGDLS and YYNGEE. The CDR3 totals 20 residues. Unmatched junction bases numbered 11, after V lost 4 bases and J lost 0 bases. CDR3 sequence (DNA): TGTGCCAGCAGCCCGACGGGACTAGCGGGAGGAAACCTAGCCAAAAACATTCAGTACTTC. Its translation: CASSPTGLAGGNLAKNIQYF. Combining the CDR3 with reference TRBV9 and TRBJ2-4 gives the whole variable domain DSGVTQTPKHLITATGQRVTLRCSPRSGDLSVYWYQQSLDQGLQFLIQYYNGEERAKGNILERFSAQQFPDLHSELNLSSLELGDSALYFCASSPTGLAGGNLAKNIQYFGAGTRLSVL.

This clonotype was counted ten times or more. The chain links TRBV7-8 to TRBJ1-1; maybe TRBD1 (5 bases). CDR3 length: 14 residues. V lost 6 bases, J lost 5 bases, and 16 bases lay in between. Germline loops: CDR1 SGHVS, CDR2 FQNEAQ. The CDR3 reads CASSRDGGRTEAFF. The DNA for the CDR3 is TGTGCCAGCAGTCGGGACGGGGGGAGGACTGAAGCTTTCTTT. The variable domain in full, completed from reference TRBV7-8 and TRBJ1-1, reads GAGVSQSPRYKVAKRGQDVALRCDPISGHVSLFWYQQALGQGPEFLTYFQNEAQLDKSGLPSDRFFAERPEGSVSTLKIQRTQQEDSAVYLCASSRDGGRTEAFFGQGTRLTVV.

As for this clonotype: A much larger clone differs from this one at a single base, so this may be a read error. The CDR3 end shows no conserved phenylalanine or tryptophan, and so a read error is likely. The V and J genes are TRBV18 and TRBJ2-3, with TRBD2 matching 11 bases. V gave up 2 bases and J gave up 0 bases; unmatched junction bases: 4. The CDR3 length is 17 residues. Germline V gene lookup returns CDR1 KGHSH and CDR2 LQKENI. The CDR3 is CASSPRLAGSSTDTQYS. CDR3 bases: TGTGCCAGCTCACCAAGACTAGCGGGAAGCAGCACAGATACGCAGTATTCT.

Judged by abundance, this clonotype is medium-sized (0.01 to 0.1%). This chain joins TRBV2 and TRBJ1-6; TRBD1 aligns across 9 bases. V gave up 4 bases and J gave up 7 bases; unmatched junction bases: 2. The CDR3 loop spans 14 amino acids. Germline-derived CDR1 and CDR2 are SNHLY and FYNNEI. CDR3 sequence reads: CASSVTGGNSPLHF. The CDR3 DNA sequence: TGTGCCAGCAGTGTGACAGGGGGGAATTCACCCCTCCACTTT.

This clonotype was detected many times. The J gene is TRBJ1-4, the V gene TRBV4-2, with 7 bases fitting TRBD1. The CDR3 loop spans 16 amino acids. The germline gives CDR1 LGHNA, CDR2 YNFKEQ. Germline trimming cut 1 base from V and 7 bases from J; bases unmatched to any gene: 9. CDR3 protein: CASSQASEGAREKLFF. CDR3 DNA sequence: TGTGCCAGCAGCCAAGCCTCGGAGGGGGCGCGTGAAAAACTGTTTTTT.

By sample share, this clonotype is medium-sized (0.01 to 0.1%). The chain links TRBV28 to TRBJ1-2, with D hard to call. CDR3 length: 14 amino acids. The V and J ends lost 8 bases and 5 bases respectively, with 18 bases between them. Germline V CDR1 and CDR2: MDHEN, SYDVKM. The CDR3 nucleotides read TGTGCCAGCGCCCCCCGGCGGGAGACTTATGGCTACACCTTC. This sequence encodes CASAPRRETYGYTF.

There are many counts of this clonotype. The rearrangement joins TRBV6-5 to TRBJ2-1; possibly TRBD1 or TRBD2 for D (6 bases each). This CDR3 is built from 14 residues. V was trimmed by 8 bases and J by 7 bases, leaving 18 bases between them. Per germline, CDR1 MNHEY and CDR2 SVGAGI. CDR3 amino acids: CASSPDTGRNEQFF. The CDR3 region has the DNA TGTGCCAGCTCTCCTGATACAGGGAGGAATGAGCAGTTCTTC.

Sample share makes this clonotype medium-sized. V usage is TRBV12-3 or TRBV12-4 and J usage is TRBJ1-6; D is unclear. The CDR3 runs to 14 residues. Deletions cut 5 bases from V and 7 bases from J, with 12 bases between. The CDR3 DNA reads TGTGCCAGCAGTCCTTTCGGGTTGAATTCACCCCTCCACTTT. Encoded protein: CASSPFGLNSPLHF.

In its sample, this clonotype was seen many times. V gene TRBV10-3 combines with J gene TRBJ2-3; D may be TRBD1 or TRBD2 (5 bases each). Per the germline V gene, CDR1 is ENHRY and CDR2 is SYGVKD. This CDR3 comprises 16 residues. The germline V and J ends were trimmed by 5 bases and 2 bases, with 17 bases remaining between them. CDR3 protein: CAISWDGDQPTDTQYF. CDR3 nucleotide sequence: TGTGCCATCAGTTGGGACGGCGACCAACCCACAGATACGCAGTATTTT.

Sample share makes this clonotype medium-sized. The chain recombines TRBV12-3 or TRBV12-4 with TRBJ2-1; TRBD2 aligns across 10 bases. The CDR3 extends over 15 amino acids. V trimming: 5 bases; J trimming: 4 bases; junction bases outside the gene matches: 5. For the CDR3, the DNA is TGTGCCAGCAGTGAACTAGCGGGGCCTTACAATGAGCAGTTCTTC. Translation gives CASSELAGPYNEQFF.

This clonotype came up many times. A read error may be the cause here, since a much bigger clone is one base away. The chain uses TRBV6-2 or TRBV6-3 and TRBJ1-2, with D possibly matching TRBD1 (6 bases). The CDR3 consists of 13 residues. V was pared by 5 bases and J by 8 bases, with 15 bases between. Germline CDR1 reads MNHEY; CDR2 reads SVGEGT. DNA for the CDR3: TGTGCCAGCAGTCGCCTTTTCGGGGGCGGCTACACCTTC. Protein product: CASSRLFGGGYTF.

This clonotype was counted at least ten times. The V gene is TRBV2, the J gene TRBJ2-3; D uncertain. Germline values: CDR1 SNHLY, CDR2 FYNNEI. Trimming stripped 7 bases from V and 0 bases from J, with 14 bases between. The CDR3 covers 15 residues. DNA of the CDR3: TGTGCCAGCACCCTACAGCCGTCTAGCACAGATACGCAGTATTTT. Amino acids: CASTLQPSSTDTQYF.

Relative to its sample, this clonotype is medium-sized. The chain is built from TRBV28 and TRBJ2-7; D unresolved. In germline, CDR1 is MDHEN, CDR2 SYDVKM. Trimming removed 7 bases at V and 3 bases at J, with 10 bases between. The CDR3 contains 12 residues. The DNA of the CDR3 is TGTGCCAGCACTGCCACGAGCTACGAGCAGTACTTC. Residues: CASTATSYEQYF.

This clonotype is termed medium-sized. The germline gene is not matched at one end of the junction; a read error may be the cause. The CDR3, as DNA: TGCGCCAGCAGCTTGTTAGGAGACACTGAAGCTTTCTTT. Protein sequence: CASSLLGDTEAFF. The rearrangement joins TRBV5-6 to TRBJ1-1; unclear D gene. CDR3 size: 13 residues. Germline values: CDR1 SGHDT, CDR2 YYEEEE.